These 17 T cell receptor beta chains came from one sample sequenced in a study of blood T cells in healthy people across ages. Primers used in a second PCR of roughly 6 to 11 cycles were a sample-barcoded 5' primer and a J-beta primer mix. TCRdb re-analysed the 5' RACE reads in MiXCR, keeping a single row per CDR3 protein. The sample carries 600,000 to 800,000 distinct CDR3 sequences, 52% recorded once. Sequences were obtained from blood. The source is an elderly woman in good health.

To note about this clonotype: One end of the junction is discordant with germline, which a read error may explain. The chain combines TRBV5-1 with TRBJ2-3, with D hard to call. This CDR3 has 13 amino acids. Germline V lookup: CDR1 SGHRS, CDR2 YFSETQ. CDR3 DNA: TGCGTCAGCAGCTTGGAAGGGACAGATACGCAGTATTTT. Protein: CVSSLEGTDTQYF.

At least ten counts were recorded for this clonotype. This chain uses TRBV5-5 with TRBJ2-5; D uncertain. Germline V gene sequence: CDR1 SGHKS, CDR2 YYEKEE (reference sequence). The CDR3 extends over 12 amino acids. V lost 4 bases, J lost 5 bases, and 9 bases lay in between. This chain's CDR3 is CASSIGWETQYF. CDR3 coding DNA: TGTGCCAGCAGCATAGGTTGGGAGACCCAGTACTTC. The variable domain in full, completed from reference TRBV5-5 and TRBJ2-5, reads DAGVTQSPTHLIKTRGQQVTLRCSPISGHKSVSWYQQVLGQGPQFIFQYYEKEERGRGNFPDRFSARQFPNYSSELNVNALLLGDSALYLCASSIGWETQYFGPGTRLLVL.

The rearrangement links TRBV28 to TRBJ2-4; D possibly corresponds to TRBD2 (5 bases). With 5 bases removed from V and 10 bases from J, the gap between germline ends came to 12 bases. Germline loops: CDR1 MDHEN, CDR2 SYDVKM. The CDR3 has 12 amino acids. The CDR3 DNA reads as TGTGCCAGCAGTGAGCGGAGGTGGATTCAGTACTTC. Translation: CASSERRWIQYF.

CDR3 protein: CASSPLGSDQSRGYTF. CDR3 DNA: TGTGCCAGCAGTCCCCTGGGGAGTGACCAATCGAGAGGCTACACCTTC. V gene TRBV2 combines with J gene TRBJ1-2; D gene uncertain. The CDR3 is 16 amino acids. Germline V gives CDR1 SNHLY, CDR2 FYNNEI. V was trimmed by 5 bases and J by 8 bases, leaving 24 bases between them.

The chain carries TRBV6-5 and TRBJ2-1; TRBD2 agrees at 8 bases. From germline, CDR1 is MNHEY and CDR2 SVGAGI. The CDR3 has 20 amino acids. J lost 0 bases, V lost 0 bases, and 13 bases had no gene match. CDR3 residues: CASSYSRGHPGGSSYNEQFF. The DNA for the CDR3 is TGTGCCAGCAGTTACTCTCGTGGGCACCCGGGGGGGAGCTCCTACAATGAGCAGTTCTTC.

The CDR3 region has the DNA TGTGCCAGCACCGGGAGTACCGGGGAGCTGTTTTTT. It yields the protein CASTGSTGELFF. V gene TRBV6-5 combines with J gene TRBJ2-2, with D possibly TRBD2 on 6 matching bases. Looked up from germline, CDR1 is MNHEY and CDR2 is SVGAGI. V dropped 7 bases and J dropped 5 bases, with 8 bases sitting between them. This CDR3 is 12 amino acids long.

The rearrangement uses TRBV20-1 and TRBJ2-5, with TRBD2 identical over 15 bases. Losses at the gene ends were 6 bases for V and 11 bases for J; bases not matched to a gene: 13. In germline, CDR1 is DFQATT, CDR2 SNEGSKA (reference sequence). The CDR3 runs 15 residues. The DNA for the CDR3 is TGCAGTGCAGGAAAGGGAGGGACTAGCGGGGGGAATCAGTACTTC. Its protein product is CSAGKGGTSGGNQYF.

Regarding this clonotype: This may come from a read error, since a much larger clone is one base off. CDR3 residues: CSVASNQRTQYF. CDR3 DNA sequence: TGCAGCGTTGCGTCCAACCAAAGGACGCAGTATTTT. V and J are TRBV29-1 and TRBJ2-3; D is uncertain. Trimming stripped 4 bases from V and 9 bases from J, with 14 bases between. The germline CDR1 and CDR2 sequences are SQVTM and ANQGSEA. This CDR3 is 12 amino acids long.

A remark on this clonotype: At one of its ends the junction is not consistent with the germline gene, which may arise from a read error. The J gene is TRBJ2-1, the V gene TRBV27, with D perhaps TRBD1 (5 bases). The CDR3 consists of 13 residues. In germline, CDR1 is MNHEY, CDR2 SMNVEV (reference sequence). Written as DNA, the CDR3 is TGTGCCAGCAGGGACATCCTATACAATGAGCGGTTCTTC. This translates into CASRDILYNERFF.

This clonotype was seen only a few times. V and J are TRBV3-1 and TRBJ2-7, with 11 bases identical to TRBD2. V shed 1 base, J shed 0 bases, and the junction held 5 bases outside the gene matches. The CDR3 is 17 amino acids. CDR1 is LGHDT and CDR2 is YNNKEL in the germline V gene (reference sequence). In DNA form, the CDR3 reads TGTGCCAGCAGCCAAGGAACCACTAGCGGGAGCTCCTACGAGCAGTACTTC. The encoded protein is CASSQGTTSGSSYEQYF.

J is TRBJ2-7 and V is TRBV29-1; 7 nucleotides match TRBD1. The J call is uncertain, as TRBJ2-5 better fits the DNA end. Germline assignment: CDR1 SQVTM and CDR2 ANQGSEA. This CDR3 region has 13 residues. The CDR3 nucleotides read TGCAGCGTTGACGGGGACAGTGAAGAGACCCAGTACTTC. Encoded protein: CSVDGDSEETQYF.

The genes are TRBV21-1 and TRBJ2-1; the table calls TRBD2, which could not be checked here. TRBV21-1 is recorded as a pseudogene. The CDR3 loop spans 17 amino acids. This CDR3 reads CASSKDASGSPVDEQFF. CDR3 sequence (DNA): TGTGCCAGCAGCAAAGATGCTAGCGGGAGCCCGGTGGATGAGCAGTTCTTC.

The V call is TRBV6-6, the J call TRBJ2-3; tentatively, D is TRBD2 (5 bases). Trimming stripped 2 bases from V and 0 bases from J, with 15 bases between. The CDR3 length is 17 residues. Germline CDR1 reads MNHNY; CDR2 reads SVGAGI (reference sequence). The CDR3: CASSYADSPPSTDTQYF. The DNA of the CDR3 is TGTGCCAGCAGTTACGCGGACTCTCCACCCAGCACAGATACGCAGTATTTT.

This clonotype has only a few counts. This rearrangement joins TRBV12-3 or TRBV12-4 to TRBJ2-5; D unresolved. The CDR3 contains 13 residues. Deletions cut 1 base from V and 5 bases from J, with 8 bases between. The CDR3 sequence is CASSLGPRETQYF. The CDR3 bases are TGTGCCAGCAGTTTAGGACCCAGGGAGACCCAGTACTTC.

This clonotype came up many times. The CDR3 coding sequence is TGTGCCATCAGTGCAGGTGGAGACACAGATACGCAGTATTTT. Translated: CAISAGGDTDTQYF. This rearrangement joins TRBV10-3 to TRBJ2-3; no clear D. The germline gives CDR1 ENHRY, CDR2 SYGVKD. Between the trimmed V and J ends, which lost 4 bases and 2 bases, there was a span of 10 bases. The CDR3 extends over 14 amino acids.

This clonotype was seen a few times. A much more abundant neighbour one base away suggests this may be a read error. Here the CDR3 reads CSVAALATNEKLFF. CDR3 in DNA: TGCAGCGTTGCGGCGCTTGCAACTAATGAAAAACTGTTTTTT. The chain couples TRBV29-1 to TRBJ1-4; D remains unclear. This CDR3 is built from 14 residues. V shed 4 bases and J shed 0 bases, with 9 bases lying between them. Germline V gene data show CDR1 as SQVTM and CDR2 as ANQGSEA.

The rearrangement uses TRBV15 and TRBJ2-5; D remains ambiguous. With 3 bases removed from V and 4 bases from J, the gap between germline ends came to 9 bases. The CDR3 is 13 amino acids. CDR1 is LNHNV, CDR2 YYDKDF, per germline (reference sequence). CDR3 residues: CATSSPPRETQYF. The CDR3 nucleotides read TGTGCCACCAGCAGCCCCCCCCGAGAGACCCAGTACTTC.